One and the same sample provided the 10 T cell receptor beta chains below, sequenced in a study of blood T cell repertoires in COVID-19. TCRdb's copy holds only in-frame clones and misses some; the assay was immunoSEQ multiplex PCR. This sample has around 480,000 clones, with roughly nine tenths found just once. Sequenced input: PBMCs or T cells enriched from blood (not recorded which). The receptors were gathered from a woman between 18 and 30 years old who had recovered from COVID-19.

The chain recombines TRBV18 with TRBJ1-5; 7 bases line up with TRBD1. V trimming: 8 bases; J trimming: 1 base; junction bases outside the gene matches: 5. The CDR3 extends over 14 amino acids. The germline gives CDR1 KGHSH, CDR2 LQKENI. The CDR3 nucleotides read TGTGCCAGCGGAGACAGGGAAAGCAATCAGCCCCAGCATTTT. It encodes CASGDRESNQPQHF.

This chain uses TRBV5-1 with TRBJ1-1, with D perhaps TRBD1 (5 bases). The CDR3 extends over 16 amino acids. Deletions cut 4 bases from V and 5 bases from J, with 21 bases between. The germline V gene encodes CDR1 SGHRS and CDR2 YFSETQ. Here the CDR3 reads CASSTSLQGAGTEAFF. The DNA for the CDR3 is TGCGCCAGCAGCACATCCCTCCAAGGGGCCGGTACTGAAGCTTTCTTT.

The chain combines TRBV7-9 with TRBJ1-2; 8 bases line up with TRBD1. Germline CDR1 reads SEHNR; CDR2 reads FQNEAQ (reference sequence). The CDR3 loop spans 16 amino acids. The V segment lost 2 bases and the J segment 2 bases; nucleotides outside the gene matches: 7. DNA for the CDR3: TGTGCCAGCAGCTTATTTCAAGGGACAGGAAACTATGGCTACACCTTC. Translated: CASSLFQGTGNYGYTF. Based on the CDR3 plus reference TRBV7-9 and TRBJ1-2, the full variable domain is DTGVSQNPRHKITKRGQNVTFRCDPISEHNRLYWYRQTLGQGPEFLTYFQNEAQLEKSRLLSDRFSAERPKGSFSTLEIQRTEQGDSAMYLCASSLFQGTGNYGYTFGSGTRLTVV.

This clone occurred once. At one end the junction does not follow the germline gene, possibly because of a read error. This sequence joins TRBV19 and TRBJ2-7; 9 nucleotides match TRBD1. The germline gives CDR1 LNHDA, CDR2 SQIVND (reference sequence). The CDR3 has 18 residues. CDR3 region: CASSIGGTGPLNSYEQYF. The CDR3 DNA follows: TGTGCCAGCAGTATAGGCGGGACAGGGCCCTTAAACTCCTACGAGCAGTACTTC.

This clone occurred once. The chain uses TRBV5-4 and TRBJ1-2, with D tentatively TRBD1 (6 bases). This CDR3 contains 17 residues. Germline V CDR1 and CDR2: SGHNT, YYREEE (reference sequence). The V and J ends lost 6 bases and 2 bases respectively, with 23 bases between them. CDR3 nucleotides: TGTGCCAGCAAACGGGGCCTCCAGGGGAGTCAAAACTATGGCTACACCTTC. Translating gives CASKRGLQGSQNYGYTF.

The chain has TRBV30 and TRBJ1-5; TRBD1 matches at 8 bases. Germline V gene data show CDR1 as GTSNPN and CDR2 as SVGIG (reference sequence). V dropped 0 bases and J dropped 0; count of bases not matched to a gene: 7. This CDR3 comprises 17 residues. The CDR3 coding sequence is TGTGCCTGGAGTGTAGACAGGGGTTTTGGTAGCAATCAGCCCCAGCATTTT. Its protein is CAWSVDRGFGSNQPQHF.

The chain uses TRBV7-2 and TRBJ2-7, with 8 bases identical to TRBD2. Germline V gene sequence: CDR1 SGHTA, CDR2 FQGNSA. The junction had 12 bases not matched to a gene; V was cut back by 9 bases and J by 2 bases. The CDR3 runs to 15 residues. For the CDR3, the DNA is TGTGCCAGTACGCCCGGGGGGGACCTAGCCTACGAGCAGTACTTC. Residues: CASTPGGDLAYEQYF.

This CDR3 is CASTLAGGPGETQYF. CDR3 coding DNA: TGTGCCAGCACTTTAGCGGGAGGGCCTGGGGAGACCCAGTACTTC. The chain employs TRBV5-4 and TRBJ2-5, with TRBD2 matching over 11 bases. The CDR3 spans 15 residues. V was pared by 6 bases and J by 5 bases, with 9 bases of the junction left unmatched. Germline CDR1 and CDR2: SGHNT and YYREEE (reference sequence).

The V call is TRBV6-1, the J call TRBJ2-1; D may be TRBD1 (6 bases). Looked up from germline, CDR1 is MNHNS and CDR2 is SASEGT. The V and J ends lost 4 bases and 3 bases respectively, with 19 bases between them. The CDR3 runs 17 residues. CDR3 loop: CASSANPQGRVYNEQFF. The CDR3 DNA reads TGTGCCAGCAGTGCAAACCCCCAGGGGCGCGTCTACAATGAGCAGTTCTTC.

The chain carries TRBV30 and TRBJ1-5, with D possibly being TRBD1 (5 bases). The CDR3 is 13 residues long. Germline loops: CDR1 GTSNPN, CDR2 SVGIG (reference sequence). Trimming removed 8 bases at V and 5 bases at J, with 16 bases between. The CDR3 coding sequence is TGTGCCGCCAGTGGGGGGAGGGATCAGCCCCAGCATTTT. Its translation: CAASGGRDQPQHF.